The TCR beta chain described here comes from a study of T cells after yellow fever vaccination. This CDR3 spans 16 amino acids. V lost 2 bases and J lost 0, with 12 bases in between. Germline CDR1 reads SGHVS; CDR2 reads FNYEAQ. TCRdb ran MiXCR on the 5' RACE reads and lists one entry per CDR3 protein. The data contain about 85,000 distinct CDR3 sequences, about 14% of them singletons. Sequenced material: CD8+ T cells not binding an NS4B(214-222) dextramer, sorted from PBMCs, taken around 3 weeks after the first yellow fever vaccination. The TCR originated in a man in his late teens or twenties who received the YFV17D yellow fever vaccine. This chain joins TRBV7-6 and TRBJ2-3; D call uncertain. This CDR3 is CASSLYDSSSTDTQYF. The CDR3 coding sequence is TGTGCCAGCAGCTTATACGACTCCTCTAGCACAGATACGCAGTATTTT.